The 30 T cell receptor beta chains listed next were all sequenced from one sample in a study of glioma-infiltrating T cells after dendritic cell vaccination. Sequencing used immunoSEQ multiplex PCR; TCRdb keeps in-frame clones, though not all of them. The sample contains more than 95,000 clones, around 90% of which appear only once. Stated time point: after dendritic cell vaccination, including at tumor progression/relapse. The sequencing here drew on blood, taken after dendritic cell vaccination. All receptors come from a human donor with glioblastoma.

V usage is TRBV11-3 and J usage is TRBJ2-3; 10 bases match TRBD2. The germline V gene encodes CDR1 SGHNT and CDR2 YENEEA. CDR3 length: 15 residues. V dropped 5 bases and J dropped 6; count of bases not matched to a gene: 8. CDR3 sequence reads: CASSARGAGGDTQYF. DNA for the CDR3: TGTGCCAGCAGCGCCCGGGGAGCGGGAGGGGATACGCAGTATTTT.

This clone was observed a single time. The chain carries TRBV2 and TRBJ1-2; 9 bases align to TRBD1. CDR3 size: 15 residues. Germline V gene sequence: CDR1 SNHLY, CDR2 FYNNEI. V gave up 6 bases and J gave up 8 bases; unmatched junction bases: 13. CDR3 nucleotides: TGTGCCAGCAGCGTACTGGGACAGGGACCCCTGGGCTACACCTTC. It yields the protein CASSVLGQGPLGYTF.

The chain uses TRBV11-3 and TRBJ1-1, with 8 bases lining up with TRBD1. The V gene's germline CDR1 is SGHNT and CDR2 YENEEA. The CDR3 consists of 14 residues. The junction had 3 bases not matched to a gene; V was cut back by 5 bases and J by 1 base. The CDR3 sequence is CASSKTGANTEAFF. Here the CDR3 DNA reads TGTGCCAGCAGCAAGACAGGGGCGAACACTGAAGCTTTCTTT.

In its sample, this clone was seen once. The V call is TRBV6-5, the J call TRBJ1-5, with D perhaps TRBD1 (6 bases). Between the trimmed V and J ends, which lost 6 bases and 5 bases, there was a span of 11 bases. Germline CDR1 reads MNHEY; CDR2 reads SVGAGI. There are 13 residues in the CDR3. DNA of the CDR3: TGTGCCAGCAGCCGGGACATCCATCAGCCCCAGCATTTT. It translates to CASSRDIHQPQHF.

This CDR3 reads CASSFMSSGGASYNEQFF. The CDR3 DNA reads TGCGCCAGCAGCTTCATGTCTAGCGGGGGGGCCTCCTACAATGAGCAGTTCTTC. This sequence joins TRBV5-1 and TRBJ2-1; 12 bases agree with TRBD2. Germline CDR1 reads SGHRS; CDR2 reads YFSETQ. The CDR3 consists of 18 residues. The J segment lost 0 bases and the V segment lost 2 bases, leaving 6 bases of the junction unmatched.

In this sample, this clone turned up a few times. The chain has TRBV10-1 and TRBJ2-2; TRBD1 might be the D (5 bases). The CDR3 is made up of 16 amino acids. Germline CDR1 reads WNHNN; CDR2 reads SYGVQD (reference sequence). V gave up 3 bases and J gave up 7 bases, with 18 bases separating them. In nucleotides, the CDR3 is TGCGCCAGCAGTGATAGATGGGGCTCCGGCGGCGGGGAGCTGTTTTTT. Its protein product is CASSDRWGSGGGELFF.

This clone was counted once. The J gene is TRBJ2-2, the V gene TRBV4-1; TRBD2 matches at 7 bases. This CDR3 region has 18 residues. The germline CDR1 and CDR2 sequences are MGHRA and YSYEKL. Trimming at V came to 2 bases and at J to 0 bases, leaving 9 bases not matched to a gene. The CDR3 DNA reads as TGCGCCAGCAGCCAACTCTTTCCGGGAGGATCGAACACCGGGGAGCTGTTTTTT. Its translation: CASSQLFPGGSNTGELFF.

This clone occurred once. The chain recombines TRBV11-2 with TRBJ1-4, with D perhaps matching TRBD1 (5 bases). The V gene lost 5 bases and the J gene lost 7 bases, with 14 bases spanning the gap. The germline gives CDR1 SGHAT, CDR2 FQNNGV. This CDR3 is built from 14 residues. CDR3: CASSRSGNVEKLFF. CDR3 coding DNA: TGTGCCAGCAGCAGATCAGGGAACGTTGAAAAACTGTTTTTT.

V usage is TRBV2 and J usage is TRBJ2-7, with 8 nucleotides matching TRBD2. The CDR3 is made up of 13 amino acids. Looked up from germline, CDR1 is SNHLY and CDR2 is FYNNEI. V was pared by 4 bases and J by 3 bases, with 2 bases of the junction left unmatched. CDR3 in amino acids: CASSVAGGYEQYF. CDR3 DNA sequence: TGTGCCAGCAGTGTTGCGGGAGGCTACGAGCAGTACTTC.

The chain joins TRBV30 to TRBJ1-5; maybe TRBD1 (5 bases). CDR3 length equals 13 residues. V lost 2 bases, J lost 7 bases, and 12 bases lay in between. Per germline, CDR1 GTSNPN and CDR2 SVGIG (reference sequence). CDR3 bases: TGTGCCTGGAGTCCTGGATGGGGCCAGCCCCAGCATTTT. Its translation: CAWSPGWGQPQHF.

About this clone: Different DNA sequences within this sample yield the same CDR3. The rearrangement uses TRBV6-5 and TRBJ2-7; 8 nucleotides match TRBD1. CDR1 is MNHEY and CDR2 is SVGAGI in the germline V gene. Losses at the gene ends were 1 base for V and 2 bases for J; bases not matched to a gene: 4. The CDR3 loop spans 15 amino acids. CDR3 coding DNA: TGTGCCAGCAGTTACTTCGGACAGGGTCCCTACGAGCAGTACTTC. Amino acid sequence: CASSYFGQGPYEQYF.

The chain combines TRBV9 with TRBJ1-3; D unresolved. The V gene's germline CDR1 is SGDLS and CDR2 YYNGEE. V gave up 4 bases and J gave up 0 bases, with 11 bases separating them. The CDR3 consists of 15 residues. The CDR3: CASSNTRSSGNTIYF. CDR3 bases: TGTGCCAGCAGCAACACAAGGAGCTCTGGAAACACCATATATTTT. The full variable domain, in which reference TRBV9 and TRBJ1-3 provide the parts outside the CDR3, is DSGVTQTPKHLITATGQRVTLRCSPRSGDLSVYWYQQSLDQGLQFLIQYYNGEERAKGNILERFSAQQFPDLHSELNLSSLELGDSALYFCASSNTRSSGNTIYFGEGSWLTVV.

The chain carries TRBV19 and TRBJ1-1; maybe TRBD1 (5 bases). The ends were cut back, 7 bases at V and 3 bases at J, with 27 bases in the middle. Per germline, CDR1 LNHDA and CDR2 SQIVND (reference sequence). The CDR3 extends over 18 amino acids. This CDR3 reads CASKTLGGAGVGDTEAFF. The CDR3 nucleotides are TGTGCCAGTAAGACCTTAGGAGGGGCGGGGGTCGGGGACACTGAAGCTTTCTTT.

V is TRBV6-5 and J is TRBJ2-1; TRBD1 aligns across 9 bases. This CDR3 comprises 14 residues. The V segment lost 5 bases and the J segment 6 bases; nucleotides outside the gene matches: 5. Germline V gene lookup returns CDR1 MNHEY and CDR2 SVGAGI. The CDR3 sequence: CASSPGQGGNEQFF. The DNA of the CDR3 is TGTGCCAGCAGTCCGGGACAGGGAGGCAATGAGCAGTTCTTC.

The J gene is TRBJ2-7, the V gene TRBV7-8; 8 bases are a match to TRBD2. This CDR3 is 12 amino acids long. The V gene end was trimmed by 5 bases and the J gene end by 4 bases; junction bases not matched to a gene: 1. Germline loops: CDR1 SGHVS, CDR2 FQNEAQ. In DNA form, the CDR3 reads TGTGCCAGCAGCAGACTAGCGTACGAGCAGTACTTC. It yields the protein CASSRLAYEQYF.

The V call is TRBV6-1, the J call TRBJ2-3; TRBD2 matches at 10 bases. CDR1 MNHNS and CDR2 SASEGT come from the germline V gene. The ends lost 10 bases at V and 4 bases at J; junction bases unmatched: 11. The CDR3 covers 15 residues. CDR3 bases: TGTGCCACCGTTTCGCTAGCGGGAGTAGCAGATACGCAGTATTTT. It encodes CATVSLAGVADTQYF.

CDR3 in DNA: TGCGCCAGCAGCTCCGGAAGCGGGGCAGAGACCCAGTACTTC. Protein sequence: CASSSGSGAETQYF. The chain recombines TRBV5-1 with TRBJ2-5, with TRBD2 identical over 7 bases. The CDR3 runs 14 residues. The germline V gene has CDR1 SGHRS and CDR2 YFSETQ. Trimming cost V 3 bases and J 4 bases; bases outside gene matches: 6.

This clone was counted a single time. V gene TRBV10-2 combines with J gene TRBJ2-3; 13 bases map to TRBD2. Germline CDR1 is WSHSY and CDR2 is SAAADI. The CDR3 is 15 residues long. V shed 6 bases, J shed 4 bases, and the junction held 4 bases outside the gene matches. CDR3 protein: CASRELAGGPDTQYF. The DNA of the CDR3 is TGCGCCAGCAGAGAACTAGCGGGAGGGCCAGATACGCAGTATTTT.

The CDR3 sequence is CASSKTGTLPSNEQFF. The CDR3 DNA follows: TGTGCCAGCAGCAAGACCGGGACTCTGCCCAGCAATGAGCAGTTCTTC. The chain combines TRBV6-6 with TRBJ2-1; a possible D gene is TRBD2 (6 bases). CDR1 and CDR2 from the germline V gene are MNHNY and SVGAGI (reference sequence). The CDR3 is 16 residues long. Trimming left V 6 bases short and J 6 bases short, with 21 bases between.

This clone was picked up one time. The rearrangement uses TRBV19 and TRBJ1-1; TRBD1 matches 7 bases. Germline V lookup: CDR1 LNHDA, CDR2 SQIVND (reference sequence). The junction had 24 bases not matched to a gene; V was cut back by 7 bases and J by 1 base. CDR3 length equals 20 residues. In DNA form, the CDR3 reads TGTGCCAGTAATGGGAACACGGGGACAGTAAACTCTCGGGGGAACACTGAAGCTTTCTTT. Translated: CASNGNTGTVNSRGNTEAFF. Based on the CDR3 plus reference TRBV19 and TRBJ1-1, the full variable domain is DGGITQSPKYLFRKEGQNVTLSCEQNLNHDAMYWYRQDPGQGLRLIYYSQIVNDFQKGDIAEGYSVSREKKESFPLTVTSAQKNPTAFYLCASNGNTGTVNSRGNTEAFFGQGTRLTVV.

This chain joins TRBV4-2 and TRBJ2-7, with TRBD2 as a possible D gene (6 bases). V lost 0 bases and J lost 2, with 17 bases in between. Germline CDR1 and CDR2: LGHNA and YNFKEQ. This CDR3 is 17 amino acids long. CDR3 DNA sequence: TGTGCCAGCAGCCAAGATTACGGAGGGAAAACAACCTACGAGCAGTACTTC. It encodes CASSQDYGGKTTYEQYF.

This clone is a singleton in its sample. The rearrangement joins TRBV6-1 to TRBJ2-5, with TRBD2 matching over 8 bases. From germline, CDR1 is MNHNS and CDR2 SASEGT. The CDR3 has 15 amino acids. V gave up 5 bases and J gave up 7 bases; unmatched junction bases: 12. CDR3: CASSRLAGSSGTQYF. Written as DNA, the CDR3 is TGTGCCAGCAGTAGGTTAGCGGGGAGCTCGGGGACCCAGTACTTC.

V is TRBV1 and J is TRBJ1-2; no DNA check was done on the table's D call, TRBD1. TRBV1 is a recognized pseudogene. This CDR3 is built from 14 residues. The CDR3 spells CTSRPDRALYGYTF. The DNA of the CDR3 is TGCACCAGCAGACCGGACAGGGCCCTCTATGGCTACACCTTC.

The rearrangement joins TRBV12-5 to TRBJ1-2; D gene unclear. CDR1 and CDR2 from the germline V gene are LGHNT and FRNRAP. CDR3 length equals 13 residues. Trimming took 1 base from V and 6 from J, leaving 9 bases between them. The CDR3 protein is CASGLASGHGYTF. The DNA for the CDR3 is TGTGCTAGTGGTTTGGCCAGCGGCCATGGCTACACCTTC.

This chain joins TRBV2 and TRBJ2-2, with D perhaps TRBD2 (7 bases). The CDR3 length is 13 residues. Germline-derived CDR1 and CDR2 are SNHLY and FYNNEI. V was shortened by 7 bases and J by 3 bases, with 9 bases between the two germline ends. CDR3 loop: CASKGGDTGELFF. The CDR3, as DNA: TGTGCCAGCAAGGGGGGGGACACCGGGGAGCTGTTTTTT.

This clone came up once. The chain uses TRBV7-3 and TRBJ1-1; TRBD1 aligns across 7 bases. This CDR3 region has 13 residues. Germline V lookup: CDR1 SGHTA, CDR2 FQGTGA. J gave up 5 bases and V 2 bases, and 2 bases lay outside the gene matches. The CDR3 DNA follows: TGTGCCAGCAGCTTATCAGGGGGAACTGAAGCTTTCTTT. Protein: CASSLSGGTEAFF.

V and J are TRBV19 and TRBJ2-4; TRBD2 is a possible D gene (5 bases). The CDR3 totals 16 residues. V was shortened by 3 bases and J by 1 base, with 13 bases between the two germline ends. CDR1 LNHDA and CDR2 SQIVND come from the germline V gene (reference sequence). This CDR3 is CASSIFSGTAKNIQYF. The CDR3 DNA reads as TGTGCCAGTAGTATCTTCTCGGGAACGGCCAAAAACATTCAGTACTTC.

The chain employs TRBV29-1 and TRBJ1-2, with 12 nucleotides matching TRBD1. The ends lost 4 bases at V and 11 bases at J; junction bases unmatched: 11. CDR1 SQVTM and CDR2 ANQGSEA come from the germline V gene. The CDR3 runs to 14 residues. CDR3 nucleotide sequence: TGCAGCGTTGGATCTGCGGGGGACAGGGGGCGATACACCTTC. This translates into CSVGSAGDRGRYTF.

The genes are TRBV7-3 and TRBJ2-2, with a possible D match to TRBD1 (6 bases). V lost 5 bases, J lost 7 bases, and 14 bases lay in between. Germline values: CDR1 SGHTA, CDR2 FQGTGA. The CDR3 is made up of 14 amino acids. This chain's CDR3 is CASSPTGSGGELFF. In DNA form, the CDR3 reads TGTGCCAGCAGCCCCACAGGGAGCGGCGGGGAGCTGTTTTTT.

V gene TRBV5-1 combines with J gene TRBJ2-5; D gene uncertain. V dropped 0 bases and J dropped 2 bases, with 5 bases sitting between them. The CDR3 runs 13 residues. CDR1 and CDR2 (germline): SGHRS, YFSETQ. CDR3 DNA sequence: TGCGCCAGCAGCTTGGAGCTACAAGAGACCCAGTACTTC. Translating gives CASSLELQETQYF.